A single sample gave rise to the 10 T cell receptor beta chains below, sequenced in a study of brain T cells in children with intractable seizures. Repertoires were generated with immunoSEQ multiplex PCR, while TCRdb's copy carries only in-frame clones and drops some. This sample has around 80,000 clones, with approximately 90% found just once. Material: peripheral blood, obtained at surgery. The receptors originated from a girl aged 2-15 years with Rasmussen encephalitis and intractable seizures.

This clone was picked up one time. This chain connects TRBV28 to TRBJ2-7; D unclear. The CDR3 loop spans 11 amino acids. Germline loops: CDR1 MDHEN, CDR2 SYDVKM. Trimming took 6 bases from V and 3 from J, leaving 6 bases between them. CDR3 amino acids: CASSDGYEQYF. The CDR3 DNA reads TGTGCCAGCAGCGACGGCTACGAGCAGTACTTC.

The chain combines TRBV2 with TRBJ1-1; D is perhaps TRBD1 (5 bases). Per germline, CDR1 SNHLY and CDR2 FYNNEI. V lost 2 bases and J lost 7, with 11 bases in between. There are 13 residues in the CDR3. CDR3 sequence reads: CASSETGDFEAFF. The CDR3 region has the DNA TGTGCCAGCAGTGAAACGGGGGACTTTGAAGCTTTCTTT. The full variable domain, completed using reference TRBV2 and TRBJ1-1, is EPEVTQTPSHQVTQMGQEVILRCVPISNHLYFYWYRQILGQKVEFLVSFYNNEISEKSEIFDDQFSVERPDGSNFTLKIRSTKLEDSAMYFCASSETGDFEAFFGQGTRLTVV.

This chain uses TRBV7-9 with TRBJ2-1; maybe TRBD2 (6 bases). V was trimmed by 5 bases and J by 1 base, leaving 12 bases between them. Germline CDR1 and CDR2: SEHNR and FQNEAQ (reference sequence). This CDR3 contains 15 residues. CDR3 residues: CASSGRSTSYNEQFF. The CDR3 DNA follows: TGTGCCAGCAGCGGGAGGTCGACATCCTACAATGAGCAGTTCTTC.

This chain joins TRBV5-4 and TRBJ1-2; D is unclear. CDR3 size: 13 residues. Germline values: CDR1 SGHNT, CDR2 YYREEE (reference sequence). Trimming shortened V by 0 bases and J by 5 bases, and 8 bases separated the two germline ends. The CDR3 here is CASSLGRGYGYTF. The CDR3 nucleotides are TGTGCCAGCAGCTTGGGACGAGGGTATGGCTACACCTTC.

This sequence joins TRBV4-1 and TRBJ1-1, with 10 bases matching TRBD1. CDR3 length equals 15 residues. Germline trimming cut 2 bases from V and 8 bases from J; bases unmatched to any gene: 8. The germline CDR1 and CDR2 sequences are MGHRA and YSYEKL. DNA of the CDR3: TGCGCCAGCAGCCAACCGGGACAGGGGCTCAGGGAAGCTTTCTTT. Amino acids: CASSQPGQGLREAFF.

The chain carries TRBV10-1 and TRBJ2-1; 9 bases fit TRBD2. Germline values: CDR1 WNHNN, CDR2 SYGVQD (reference sequence). The CDR3 length is 14 residues. Trimming took 6 bases from V and 9 from J; bases not matched to a gene: 9. In nucleotides, the CDR3 is TGCGCCAGCAGCGCCCTAGCGGGAAGGGGTGAGCAGTTCTTC. This encodes CASSALAGRGEQFF.

The V call is TRBV28, the J call TRBJ1-2; D unclear. Trimming took 7 bases from V and 8 from J, leaving 11 bases between them. CDR1 is MDHEN, CDR2 SYDVKM, per germline. The CDR3 is 11 amino acids. The CDR3 reads CASTDFLGYTF. The CDR3 DNA sequence: TGTGCCAGCACTGATTTCTTAGGCTACACCTTC.

This chain links TRBV4-1 with TRBJ1-2; D might be TRBD1 (6 bases). Germline CDR1 is MGHRA and CDR2 is YSYEKL. This CDR3 comprises 15 residues. Trimming removed 6 bases from V and 6 bases from J, with 20 bases in between. The CDR3 sequence is CASSLSSGEGNGYTF. In DNA, the CDR3 is TGCGCCAGCAGTTTATCCTCAGGGGAGGGGAATGGCTACACCTTC.

This sequence joins TRBV27 and TRBJ2-3, with D maybe TRBD2 (5 bases). CDR1 is MNHEY, CDR2 SMNVEV, per germline (reference sequence). This CDR3 region has 15 residues. The germline V and J ends were trimmed by 4 bases and 5 bases, with 16 bases remaining between them. As DNA, the CDR3 is TGTGCCAGCAGTTCAATAGGACTCGTGGGAGATACGCAGTATTTT. Its translation is CASSSIGLVGDTQYF.

The CDR3 DNA sequence: TGTGCCAGCAGCGGAGGGTTCGAGCAGTACTTC. This sequence encodes CASSGGFEQYF. The chain uses TRBV9 and TRBJ2-7; D is possibly TRBD2 (5 bases). The CDR3 is 11 residues long. Germline V gives CDR1 SGDLS, CDR2 YYNGEE. V was shortened by 3 bases and J by 6 bases, with 7 bases between the two germline ends. Together with reference TRBV9 and TRBJ2-7, the CDR3 gives the full variable domain: DSGVTQTPKHLITATGQRVTLRCSPRSGDLSVYWYQQSLDQGLQFLIQYYNGEERAKGNILERFSAQQFPDLHSELNLSSLELGDSALYFCASSGGFEQYFGPGTRLTVT.